This T cell receptor beta chain was identified during a study of cytomegalovirus exposure and HLA in healthy donors. This clone was counted only a few times. Its antigen remains unknown. PCR involved 60 Vbeta and 13 Jbeta primers. In the original processing: Counted up in a later analysis, unique TCR beta chains came to some 80 million, with roughly 11 million shared. Generated by immunoSEQ multiplex PCR, the TCRdb table keeps only in-frame clones and is missing some. V and J calls plus clone size are reproduced from that table; the DNA served to infer D and trimming. The sample records about 200,000 clones, 79% being singletons. Whole-study findings and limits: Most TCRs appeared rarely, but some public TCRs recurred in many donors.

Material for sequencing was PBMCs. The clonotype comes from a woman in her 30s in good health and CMV-seropositive.

CDR3 residues: CASSGQVGSPLHF. As DNA, the CDR3 is TGCGCCAGCAGTGGGCAGGTTGGTTCACCCCTCCACTTT. The chain employs TRBV10-2 and TRBJ1-6; D not resolved. CDR1 is WSHSY and CDR2 is SAAADI in the germline V gene. The CDR3 runs 13 residues. Trimming took 4 bases from V and 9 from J, leaving 10 bases between them.